This T cell receptor beta chain was obtained from a study of graft-versus-host responses after intestinal transplantation. Using immunoSEQ multiplex PCR, the repertoire was profiled, and TCRdb retains in-frame clones only, with some absent. This sample has about 57,000 clones, with about 90% found just once. Germline values: CDR1 MGHRA, CDR2 YSYEKL. The ends were cut back, 4 bases at V and 2 bases at J, with 2 bases in the middle. This CDR3 is built from 12 residues. The chain couples TRBV4-1 to TRBJ2-2; unclear D gene. The receptor comes from a human patient who received an intestinal transplant, so some T cells may come from the graft donor. The input for sequencing was PBMCs, taken 26 days after transplant. The CDR3 sequence is CASSPNTGELFF. In DNA form, the CDR3 reads TGCGCCAGCAGCCCAAACACCGGGGAGCTGTTTTTT.